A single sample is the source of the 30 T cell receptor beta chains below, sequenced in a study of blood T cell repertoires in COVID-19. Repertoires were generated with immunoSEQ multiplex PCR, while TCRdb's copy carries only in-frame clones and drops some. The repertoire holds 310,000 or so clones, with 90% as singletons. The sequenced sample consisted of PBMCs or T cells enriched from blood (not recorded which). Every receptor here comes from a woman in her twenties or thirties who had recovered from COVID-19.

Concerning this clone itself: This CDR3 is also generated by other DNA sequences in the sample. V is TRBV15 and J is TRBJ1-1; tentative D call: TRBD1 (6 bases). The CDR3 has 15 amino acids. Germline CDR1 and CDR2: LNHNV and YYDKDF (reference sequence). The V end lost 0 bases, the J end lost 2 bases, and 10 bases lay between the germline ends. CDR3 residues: CATSRDGRGNTEAFF. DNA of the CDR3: TGTGCCACCAGCAGAGATGGCAGGGGAAACACTGAAGCTTTCTTT.

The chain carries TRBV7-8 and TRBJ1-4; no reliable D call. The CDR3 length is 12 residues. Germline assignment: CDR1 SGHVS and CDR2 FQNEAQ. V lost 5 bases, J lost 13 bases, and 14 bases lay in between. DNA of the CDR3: TGTGCCAGCAGCCCCTTCGGAGGGAGACTGTTTTTT. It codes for CASSPFGGRLFF.

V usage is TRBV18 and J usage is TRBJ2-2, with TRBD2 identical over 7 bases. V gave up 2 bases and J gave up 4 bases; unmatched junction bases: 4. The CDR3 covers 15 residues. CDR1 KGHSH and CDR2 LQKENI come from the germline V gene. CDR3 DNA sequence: TGTGCCAGCTCACCAGAGACTAGCCCCACCGGGGAGCTGTTTTTT. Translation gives CASSPETSPTGELFF.

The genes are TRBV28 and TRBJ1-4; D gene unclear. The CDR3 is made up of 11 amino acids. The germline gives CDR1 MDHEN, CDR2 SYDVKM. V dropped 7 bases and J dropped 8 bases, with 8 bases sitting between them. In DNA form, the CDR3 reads TGTGCCAGCAAAATGAGGGAAAAACTGTTTTTT. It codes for CASKMREKLFF.

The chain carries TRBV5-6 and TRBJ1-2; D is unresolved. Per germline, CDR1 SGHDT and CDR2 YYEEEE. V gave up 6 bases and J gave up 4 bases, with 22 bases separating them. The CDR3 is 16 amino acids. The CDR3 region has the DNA TGTGCCAGCACCCAGCTCTCCCTGCAGACTACCTATGGCTACACCTTC. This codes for CASTQLSLQTTYGYTF.

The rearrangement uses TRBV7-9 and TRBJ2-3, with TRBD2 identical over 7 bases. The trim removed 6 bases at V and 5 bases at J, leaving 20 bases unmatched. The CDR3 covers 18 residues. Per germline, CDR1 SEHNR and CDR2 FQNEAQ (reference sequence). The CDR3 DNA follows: TGTGCCAGCAGTCCCCGAGGTGGCGGGAGCGGGCGTGGAGATACGCAGTATTTT. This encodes CASSPRGGGSGRGDTQYF.

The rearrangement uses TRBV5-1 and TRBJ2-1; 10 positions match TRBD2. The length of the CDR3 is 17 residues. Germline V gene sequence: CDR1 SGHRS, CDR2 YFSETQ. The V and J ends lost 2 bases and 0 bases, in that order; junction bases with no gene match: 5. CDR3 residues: CASSFGTSASSYNEQFF. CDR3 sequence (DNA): TGCGCCAGCAGCTTCGGGACTAGCGCCAGCTCCTACAATGAGCAGTTCTTC.

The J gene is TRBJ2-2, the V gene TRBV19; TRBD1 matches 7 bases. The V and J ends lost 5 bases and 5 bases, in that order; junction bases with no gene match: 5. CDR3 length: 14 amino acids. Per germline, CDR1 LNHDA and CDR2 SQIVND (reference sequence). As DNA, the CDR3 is TGTGCCAGTAGTCCTCGACAGGGAACCGGGGAGCTGTTTTTT. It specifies CASSPRQGTGELFF.

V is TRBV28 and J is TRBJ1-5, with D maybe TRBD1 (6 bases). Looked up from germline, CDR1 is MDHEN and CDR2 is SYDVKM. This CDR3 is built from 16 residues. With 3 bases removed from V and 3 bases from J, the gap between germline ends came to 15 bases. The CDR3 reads CASSLGWTAYNQPQHF. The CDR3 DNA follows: TGTGCCAGCAGTTTGGGGTGGACAGCCTACAATCAGCCCCAGCATTTT.

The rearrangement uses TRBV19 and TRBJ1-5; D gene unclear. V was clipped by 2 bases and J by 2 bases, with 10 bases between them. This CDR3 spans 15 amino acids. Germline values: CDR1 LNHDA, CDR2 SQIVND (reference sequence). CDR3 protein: CASSISRYGNQPQHF. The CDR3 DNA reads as TGTGCCAGTAGTATAAGCCGATATGGCAATCAGCCCCAGCATTTT.

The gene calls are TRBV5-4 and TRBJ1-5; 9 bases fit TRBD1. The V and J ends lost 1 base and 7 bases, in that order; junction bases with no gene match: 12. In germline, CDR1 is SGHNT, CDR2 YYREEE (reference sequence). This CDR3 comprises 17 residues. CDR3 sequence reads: CASSLYPGTGRAQPQHF. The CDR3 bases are TGTGCCAGCAGCTTGTACCCCGGGACAGGGAGGGCGCAGCCCCAGCATTTT. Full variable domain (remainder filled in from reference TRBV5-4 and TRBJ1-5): ETGVTQSPTHLIKTRGQQVTLRCSSQSGHNTVSWYQQALGQGPQFIFQYYREEENGRGNFPPRFSGLQFPNYSSELNVNALELDDSALYLCASSLYPGTGRAQPQHFGDGTRLSIL.

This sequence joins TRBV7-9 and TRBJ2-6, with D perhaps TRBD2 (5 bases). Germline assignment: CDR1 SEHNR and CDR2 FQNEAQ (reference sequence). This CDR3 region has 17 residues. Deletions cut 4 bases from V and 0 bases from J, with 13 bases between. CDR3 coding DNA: TGTGCCAGCAGCTGGACCTGGGGAGACTCTGGGGCCAACGTCCTGACTTTC. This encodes CASSWTWGDSGANVLTF.

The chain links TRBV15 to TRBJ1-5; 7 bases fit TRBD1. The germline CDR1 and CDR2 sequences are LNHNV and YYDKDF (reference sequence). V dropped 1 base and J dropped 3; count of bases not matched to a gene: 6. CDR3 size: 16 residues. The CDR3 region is CATSRVRGDPNQPQHF. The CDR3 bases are TGTGCCACCAGCAGAGTCAGGGGGGACCCCAATCAGCCCCAGCATTTT.

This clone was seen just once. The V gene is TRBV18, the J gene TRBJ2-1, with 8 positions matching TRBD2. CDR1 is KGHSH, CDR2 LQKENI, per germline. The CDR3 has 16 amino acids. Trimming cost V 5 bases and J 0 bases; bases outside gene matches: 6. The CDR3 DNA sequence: TGTGCCAGCTCAGGTATTCTAGCGGGCTCCTACAATGAGCAGTTCTTC. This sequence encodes CASSGILAGSYNEQFF.

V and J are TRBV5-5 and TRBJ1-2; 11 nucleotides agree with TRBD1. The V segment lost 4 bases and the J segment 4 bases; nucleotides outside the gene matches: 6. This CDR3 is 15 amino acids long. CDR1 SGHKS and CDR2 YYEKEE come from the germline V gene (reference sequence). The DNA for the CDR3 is TGTGCCAGCAGCGGCGGACAGGGGGCGCGCTATGGCTACACCTTC. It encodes CASSGGQGARYGYTF. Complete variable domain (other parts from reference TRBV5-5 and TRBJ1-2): DAGVTQSPTHLIKTRGQQVTLRCSPISGHKSVSWYQQVLGQGPQFIFQYYEKEERGRGNFPDRFSARQFPNYSSELNVNALLLGDSALYLCASSGGQGARYGYTFGSGTRLTVV.

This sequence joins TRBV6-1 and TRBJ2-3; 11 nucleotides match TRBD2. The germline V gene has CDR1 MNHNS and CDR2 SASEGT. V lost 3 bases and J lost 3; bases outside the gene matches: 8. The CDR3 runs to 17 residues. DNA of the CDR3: TGTGCCAGCAGTGACCTGACTAGCGGGAAAGGAACAGATACGCAGTATTTT. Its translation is CASSDLTSGKGTDTQYF.

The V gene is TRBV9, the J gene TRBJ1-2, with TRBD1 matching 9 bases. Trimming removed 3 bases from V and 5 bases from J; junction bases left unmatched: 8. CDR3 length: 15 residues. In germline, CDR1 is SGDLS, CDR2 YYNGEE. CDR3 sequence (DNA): TGTGCCAGCAGCGCCCATACAGGGGGCTTTTATGGCTACACCTTC. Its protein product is CASSAHTGGFYGYTF.

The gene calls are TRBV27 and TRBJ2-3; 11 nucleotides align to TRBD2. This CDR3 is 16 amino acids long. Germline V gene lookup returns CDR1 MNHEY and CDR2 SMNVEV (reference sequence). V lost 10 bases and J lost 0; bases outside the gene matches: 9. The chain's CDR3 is CATEIRLAGSTDTQYF. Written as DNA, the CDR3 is TGTGCCACCGAGATCCGACTAGCGGGGAGCACAGATACGCAGTATTTT.

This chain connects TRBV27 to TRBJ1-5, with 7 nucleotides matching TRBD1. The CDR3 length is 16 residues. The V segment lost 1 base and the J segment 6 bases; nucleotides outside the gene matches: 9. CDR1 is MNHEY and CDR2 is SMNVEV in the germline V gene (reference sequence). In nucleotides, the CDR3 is TGTGCCAGCAGTTTATACGCTGACAGGGAACGTCAGCCCCAGCATTTT. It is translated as CASSLYADRERQPQHF.

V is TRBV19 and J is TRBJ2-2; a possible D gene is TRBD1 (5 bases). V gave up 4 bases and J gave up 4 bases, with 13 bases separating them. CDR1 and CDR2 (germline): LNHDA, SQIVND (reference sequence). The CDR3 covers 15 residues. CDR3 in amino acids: CASSNAFRGTGELFF. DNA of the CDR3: TGTGCCAGTAGTAACGCCTTTAGGGGCACCGGGGAGCTGTTTTTT.

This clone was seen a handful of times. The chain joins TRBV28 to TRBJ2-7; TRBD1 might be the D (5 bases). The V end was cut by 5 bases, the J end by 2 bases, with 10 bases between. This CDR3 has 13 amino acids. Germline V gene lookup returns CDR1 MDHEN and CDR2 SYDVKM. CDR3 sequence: CASSPRAPYEQYF. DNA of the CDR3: TGTGCCAGCAGTCCCAGGGCCCCCTACGAGCAGTACTTC.

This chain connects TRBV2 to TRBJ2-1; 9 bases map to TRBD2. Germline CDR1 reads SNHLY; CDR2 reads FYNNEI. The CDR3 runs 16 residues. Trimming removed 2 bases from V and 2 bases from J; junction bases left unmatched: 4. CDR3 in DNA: TGTGCCAGCAGTGAACGACTAGCGGCCACCTACAATGAGCAGTTCTTC. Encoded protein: CASSERLAATYNEQFF.

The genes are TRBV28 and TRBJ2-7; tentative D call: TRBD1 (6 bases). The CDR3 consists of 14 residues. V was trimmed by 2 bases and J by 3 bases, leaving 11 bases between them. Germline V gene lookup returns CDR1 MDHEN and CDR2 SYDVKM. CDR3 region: CASSLRTEIYEQYF. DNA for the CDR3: TGTGCCAGCAGTTTACGGACAGAGATCTACGAGCAGTACTTC. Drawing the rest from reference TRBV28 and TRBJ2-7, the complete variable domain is DVKVTQSSRYLVKRTGEKVFLECVQDMDHENMFWYRQDPGLGLRLIYFSYDVKMKEKGDIPEGYSVSREKKERFSLILESASTNQTSMYLCASSLRTEIYEQYFGPGTRLTVT.

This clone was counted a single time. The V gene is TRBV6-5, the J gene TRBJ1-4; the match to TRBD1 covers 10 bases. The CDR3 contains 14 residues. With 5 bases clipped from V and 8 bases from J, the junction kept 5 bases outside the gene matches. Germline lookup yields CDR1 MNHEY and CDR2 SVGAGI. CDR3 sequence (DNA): TGTGCCAGCAGTCGACAGGGGGCTTTCGAAAAACTGTTTTTT. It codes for CASSRQGAFEKLFF.

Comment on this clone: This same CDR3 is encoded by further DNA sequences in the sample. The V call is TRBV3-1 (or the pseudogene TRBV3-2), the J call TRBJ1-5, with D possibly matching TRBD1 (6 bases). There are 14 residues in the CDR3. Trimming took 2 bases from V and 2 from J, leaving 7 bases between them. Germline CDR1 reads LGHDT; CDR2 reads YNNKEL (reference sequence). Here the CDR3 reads CASSQSGGNQPQHF. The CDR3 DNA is TGTGCCAGCAGCCAATCAGGGGGCAATCAGCCCCAGCATTTT.

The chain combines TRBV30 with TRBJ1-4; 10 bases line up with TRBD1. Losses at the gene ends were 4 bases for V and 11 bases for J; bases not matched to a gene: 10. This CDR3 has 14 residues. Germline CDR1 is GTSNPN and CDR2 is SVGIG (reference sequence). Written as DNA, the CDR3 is TGTGCCTGGAACACCGGACAGGGGGGGGATAAACTGTTTTTT. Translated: CAWNTGQGGDKLFF.

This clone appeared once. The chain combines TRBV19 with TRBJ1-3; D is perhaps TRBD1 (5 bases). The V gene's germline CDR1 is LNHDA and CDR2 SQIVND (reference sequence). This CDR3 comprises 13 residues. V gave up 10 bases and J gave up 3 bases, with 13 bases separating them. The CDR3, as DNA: TGTGCCACCAGCGGGGGGAGTGGAAACACCATATATTTT. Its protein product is CATSGGSGNTIYF.

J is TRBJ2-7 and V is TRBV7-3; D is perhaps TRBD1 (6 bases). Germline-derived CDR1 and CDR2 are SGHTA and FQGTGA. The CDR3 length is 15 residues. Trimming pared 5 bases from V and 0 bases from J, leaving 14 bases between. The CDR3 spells CASSRKGQSSYEQYF. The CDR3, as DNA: TGTGCCAGCAGCCGCAAAGGACAGAGCTCCTACGAGCAGTACTTC.

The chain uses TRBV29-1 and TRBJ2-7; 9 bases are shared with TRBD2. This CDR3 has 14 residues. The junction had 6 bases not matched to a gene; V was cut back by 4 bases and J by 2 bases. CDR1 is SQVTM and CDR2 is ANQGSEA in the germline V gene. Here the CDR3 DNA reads TGCAGCGTTGTTAGGGTAGCGGGAGCCTACGAGCAGTACTTC. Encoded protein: CSVVRVAGAYEQYF.

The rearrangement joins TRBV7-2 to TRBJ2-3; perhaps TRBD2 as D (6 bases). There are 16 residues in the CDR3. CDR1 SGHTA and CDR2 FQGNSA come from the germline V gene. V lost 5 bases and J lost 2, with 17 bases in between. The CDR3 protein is CASSPPQRADTDTQYF. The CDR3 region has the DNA TGTGCCAGCAGCCCCCCCCAGCGGGCGGACACAGATACGCAGTATTTT.